Below, 12 T cell receptor beta chains from the same sample are listed, as sequenced in a study of T cells in Graves' hyperthyroidism and ophthalmopathy. Researchers took RNA transcripts and amplified the TCR beta CDR3 regions from them. RT-PCR in the first round (using the HTBI primer set) targeted the TCR CDR3. Using its own MiXCR run on the multiplex PCR reads, TCRdb lists one record per CDR3 protein. The sample includes 480,000 or so distinct CDR3 sequences, approximately 48% of them seen just once. Sequenced sample: peripheral blood or thyroid tissue (not recorded which). The receptors were gathered from an adult woman with Graves' disease, either hyperthyroidism or ophthalmopathy (not recorded which).

This clonotype was counted at least ten times. The J gene is TRBJ2-7, the V gene TRBV2; TRBD1 matches 10 bases. After removal of 8 bases from V and 3 bases from J, the junction contained 7 bases not matched to a gene. The CDR3 is 14 residues long. The germline gives CDR1 SNHLY, CDR2 FYNNEI. The CDR3 coding sequence is TGTGCCAGCGGGGGGGGACAGGGGCTCTACGAGCAGTACTTC. Encoded protein: CASGGGQGLYEQYF.

At least ten counts were recorded for this clonotype. The chain uses TRBV11-2 and TRBJ1-6; TRBD1 agrees at 9 bases. The germline V gene has CDR1 SGHAT and CDR2 FQNNGV. The CDR3 sequence is 16 residues long. With V trimmed by 5 bases and J by 5 bases, 7 bases remained unmatched. The CDR3 loop is CASSPRTGANNSPLHF. The CDR3 region has the DNA TGTGCCAGCAGCCCCCGGACAGGGGCGAATAATTCACCCCTCCACTTT.

This chain links TRBV9 with TRBJ1-6; D remains unclear. The length of the CDR3 is 13 residues. Trimming pared 1 base from V and 10 bases from J, leaving 9 bases between. CDR1 is SGDLS and CDR2 is YYNGEE in the germline V gene. The DNA for the CDR3 is TGTGCCAGCAGCGTAAGTCAGGTCTCACCCCTCCACTTT. As protein: CASSVSQVSPLHF.

The chain is built from TRBV7-9 and TRBJ2-2, with 7 bases aligning to TRBD1. Germline trimming cut 5 bases from V and 0 bases from J; bases unmatched to any gene: 6. This CDR3 spans 16 amino acids. Germline CDR1 and CDR2: SEHNR and FQNEAQ (reference sequence). CDR3 DNA sequence: TGTGCCAGCAGCCACCGGGACAGCCCGAACACCGGGGAGCTGTTTTTT. Protein product: CASSHRDSPNTGELFF.

A few counts support this clonotype. This sequence joins TRBV2 and TRBJ2-6; the D gene is possibly TRBD1 (6 bases). V lost 3 bases and J lost 0, with 9 bases in between. Germline V gives CDR1 SNHLY, CDR2 FYNNEI. This CDR3 is built from 16 residues. The CDR3 DNA reads TGTGCCAGCAGTGAGGTACAGGGCTCTGGGGCCAACGTCCTGACTTTC. Amino acids: CASSEVQGSGANVLTF.

The rearrangement uses TRBV7-8 and TRBJ1-3, with D possibly being TRBD1 (5 bases). The CDR3 extends over 16 amino acids. With 2 bases removed from V and 0 bases from J, the gap between germline ends came to 11 bases. Germline assignment: CDR1 SGHVS and CDR2 FQNEAQ. CDR3 residues: CASSLSRARSGNTIYF. The CDR3 region has the DNA TGTGCCAGCAGCTTAAGCAGGGCTCGCTCTGGAAACACCATATATTTT.

This clonotype has a handful of counts. V is TRBV7-9 and J is TRBJ1-2; unclear D gene. CDR1 and CDR2 (germline): SEHNR, FQNEAQ (reference sequence). The ends were cut back, 6 bases at V and 0 bases at J, with 8 bases in the middle. CDR3 length: 13 amino acids. CDR3 protein: CASRPTANYGYTF. Here the CDR3 DNA reads TGTGCCAGCAGACCGACCGCTAACTATGGCTACACCTTC.

Many counts were recorded for this clonotype. The chain couples TRBV4-1 to TRBJ1-5; TRBD1 is a possible D gene (5 bases). V lost 0 bases to trimming and J lost 7 bases, with 13 bases between them. The length of the CDR3 is 15 residues. CDR1 MGHRA and CDR2 YSYEKL come from the germline V gene. The chain's CDR3 is CASSQDGQGGQPQHF. CDR3 nucleotides: TGCGCCAGCAGCCAAGATGGGCAGGGTGGGCAGCCCCAGCATTTT.

This clonotype was picked up a small number of times. The V and J genes are TRBV2 and TRBJ2-7; the D is unclear. The CDR3 spans 13 residues. The germline V and J ends were trimmed by 3 bases and 0 bases, with 6 bases remaining between them. Germline V gene data show CDR1 as SNHLY and CDR2 as FYNNEI. This chain's CDR3 is CASSDSSSYEQYF. The CDR3 nucleotides read TGTGCCAGCAGTGACAGTAGCTCCTACGAGCAGTACTTC.

This clonotype is a singleton in its sample. A single base separates this from a much larger clone, so it may be a read error. This chain's CDR3 is CASSPDSYYGYTF. In DNA, the CDR3 is TGTGCCAGCAGCCCGGACAGCTACTATGGCTACACCTTC. The V call is TRBV14, the J call TRBJ1-2; possible D gene TRBD1, 6 bases. Trimming took off 4 bases at V and 3 bases at J, with 9 bases between the two ends. Germline assignment: CDR1 SGHDN and CDR2 FVKESK. This CDR3 has 13 residues.

The sample holds one count of this clonotype. One base away lies a much larger clone, so this may be a sequencing read error. The V and J genes are TRBV5-1 and TRBJ1-3, with D possibly TRBD1 on 6 matching bases. Looked up from germline, CDR1 is SGHRS and CDR2 is YFSETQ. CDR3 length: 15 amino acids. The CDR3 loop is CASSLEGDGGSTIYF. The CDR3 bases are TGCGCCAGCAGCTTGGAGGGGGACGGAGGAAGCACCATATATTTT.

The rearrangement uses TRBV20-1 and TRBJ1-1, with D perhaps matching TRBD1 (6 bases). V was cut by 3 bases and J by 3 bases, with 11 bases left in between. Germline V gene data show CDR1 as DFQATT and CDR2 as SNEGSKA (reference sequence). There are 13 residues in the CDR3. The CDR3 nucleotides read TGCAGTGCTAGTGCAGGGGCGGACACTGAAGCTTTCTTT. It is translated as CSASAGADTEAFF.